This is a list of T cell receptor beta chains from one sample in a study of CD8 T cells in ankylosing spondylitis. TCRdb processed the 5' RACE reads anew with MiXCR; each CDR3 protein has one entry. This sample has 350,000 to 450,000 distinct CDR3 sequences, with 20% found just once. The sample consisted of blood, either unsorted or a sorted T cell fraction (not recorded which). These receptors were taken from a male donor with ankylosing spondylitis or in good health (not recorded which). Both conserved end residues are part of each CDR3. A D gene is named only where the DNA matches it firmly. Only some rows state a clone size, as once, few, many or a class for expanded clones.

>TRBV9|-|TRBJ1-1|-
CASSVAGDRTNTEAFF
TGTGCCAGCAGCGTAGCCGGGGACCGCACGAACACTGAAGCTTTCTTT
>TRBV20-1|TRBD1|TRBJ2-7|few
CSATGTVAYEQYF
TGCAGTGCTACCGGGACAGTCGCCTACGAGCAGTACTTC
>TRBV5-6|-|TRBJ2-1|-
CASSLEGVNEQFF
TGTGCCAGCAGCTTGGAGGGGGTTAATGAGCAGTTCTTC
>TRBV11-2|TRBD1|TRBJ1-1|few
CASSSRQGSSTEAFF
TGTGCCAGCAGCTCCCGACAGGGAAGTTCCACTGAAGCTTTCTTT
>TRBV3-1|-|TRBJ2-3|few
CASSQDTPTQYF
TGTGCCAGCAGCCAAGATACTCCTACGCAGTATTTT
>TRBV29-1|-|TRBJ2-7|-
CSVYRDYEQYF
TGCAGCGTTTACAGGGACTACGAGCAGTACTTC
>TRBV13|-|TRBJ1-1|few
CASSTGFDTEAFF
TGTGCCAGCAGCACAGGGTTTGACACTGAAGCTTTCTTT
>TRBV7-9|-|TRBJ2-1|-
CASSLASYLRDEQFF
TGTGCCAGCAGCTTAGCCTCGTACCTAAGGGATGAGCAGTTCTTC
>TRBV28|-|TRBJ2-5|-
CASREQGETQYF
TGTGCCAGCAGGGAGCAGGGCGAGACCCAGTACTTC
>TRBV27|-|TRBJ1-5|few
CASSPGQFLSNQPQHF
TGTGCCAGCAGTCCTGGACAGTTCCTTAGCAATCAGCCCCAGCATTTT
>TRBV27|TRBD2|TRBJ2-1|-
CASSLGDYPYNEQFF
TGTGCCAGCAGTTTAGGGGACTACCCGTACAATGAGCAGTTCTTC
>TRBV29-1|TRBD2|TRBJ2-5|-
CSVYGTSRMLVETQYF
TGCAGCGTTTACGGGACTAGTCGGATGTTGGTGGAGACCCAGTACTTC
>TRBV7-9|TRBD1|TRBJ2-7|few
CASSPAEGAETTYEQYF
TGTGCCAGCAGCCCCGCCGAGGGGGCGGAGACCACCTACGAGCAGTACTTC
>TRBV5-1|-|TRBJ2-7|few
CASSLSPTAGQLTYEQYF
TGCGCCAGCAGCTTATCCCCGACCGCGGGACAGCTAACCTACGAGCAGTACTTC
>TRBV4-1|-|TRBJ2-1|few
CASSQTVEQFF
TGCGCCAGCAGCCAAACGGTTGAGCAGTTCTTC
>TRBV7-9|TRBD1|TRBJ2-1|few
CASRQSGQGSTNEQFF
TGTGCCAGCAGGCAAAGCGGACAGGGGTCTACCAATGAGCAGTTCTTC